This paragraph reports one T cell receptor (beta chain). The antigen remains undetermined. The data originate from a study of CD8 T cells in Susac syndrome. The study, taken as a whole, reports: In Susac syndrome, the CD4+ T cell repertoires did not show clonal expansion.

Germline lookup yields CDR1 SGHDN and CDR2 FVKESK. This CDR3 has 13 amino acids. Trimming stripped 3 bases from V and 10 bases from J, with 10 bases between. Sequencing of TCR beta covered CD8+ and CD4+ T cells obtained from blood. Patients with Susac syndrome fulfilled recently defined diagnostic criteria for definite or probable disease. Negative isolation yielded CD4+ and CD8+ T cells, and FACS enriched TEMRA cells. Random hexamers were used to reverse transcribe an amount of roughly 0.5 to 1 ug RNA. TCRdb itself ran the immunoSEQ multiplex PCR reads through MiXCR, one entry per CDR3 protein. In the table there are 210,000 or so distinct CDR3 sequences, approximately 94% of which are singletons.

The TCR comes from a human donor with Susac syndrome. Sequencing input: CD4+ T cells from PBMCs. This sequence joins TRBV14 and TRBJ1-6; D unresolved. The CDR3 reads CASSQVPMSPLHF. The CDR3 region has the DNA TGTGCCAGCAGCCAGGTACCGATGTCACCCCTCCACTTT. Looking up the rest from reference TRBV14 and TRBJ1-6 gives the full variable domain: EAGVTQFPSHSVIEKGQTVTLRCDPISGHDNLYWYRRVMGKEIKFLLHFVKESKQDESGMPNNRFLAERTGGTYSTLKVQPAELEDSGVYFCASSQVPMSPLHFGNGTRLTVT.